This T cell receptor beta chain was observed in a study of blood T cell repertoires in COVID-19. About the study: The United States, Italy and Spain were the sources of the acute and convalescent COVID-19 samples. PBMCs, B-cell-depleted T cells, or T cells were the source of the cDNA or gDNA that made up the material.

CDR3 size: 16 residues. Trimming left V 2 bases short and J 5 bases short, with 19 bases between. Germline V gene sequence: CDR1 SGHRS, CDR2 YFSETQ. Original data processing: Amplification from reference gene primers served as the basis for estimated nucleated cell counts. Repertoires were generated with immunoSEQ multiplex PCR, while TCRdb's copy carries only in-frame clones and drops some. V, J and clone size reflect that table, while D and trimming were determined from the DNA. The sample records under 250,000 clones, around four fifths being singletons. This chain joins TRBV5-1 and TRBJ1-1; a possible D gene is TRBD1 (5 bases). The sequenced sample was peripheral blood. The source is a woman between 70 and 85 years old with COVID-19, enrolled during active disease. In DNA, the CDR3 is TGCGCCAGCAGCTTTCTCCAGGGATTGGCGGGGACTGAAGCTTTCTTT. Protein product: CASSFLQGLAGTEAFF.